Shown below are 26 T cell receptor beta chains from a single sample sequenced in a study of blood T cells in healthy people across ages. Using a J-beta primer mix together with a sample-barcoded 5' primer, a second PCR was run for roughly 6 to 11 cycles. Using its own MiXCR run on the 5' RACE reads, TCRdb lists one record per CDR3 protein. The profile covers about 720,000 distinct CDR3 sequences, with roughly 25% appearing a single time and under 4% taken by the ten largest. These data were also filed under a second study, of T cells of mothers and their children.

The sequencing input was blood. Source of these receptors: a boy aged 5-17 years in good health.

This clonotype has more than one count but fewer than ten. The rearrangement links TRBV9 to TRBJ2-5; D is possibly TRBD1 (5 bases). Germline V gene sequence: CDR1 SGDLS, CDR2 YYNGEE. The length of the CDR3 is 14 residues. The V end was cut by 4 bases, the J end by 3 bases, with 13 bases between. CDR3 residues: CASSPPGLEETQYF. CDR3 bases: TGTGCCAGCAGCCCACCAGGGTTAGAAGAGACCCAGTACTTC.

This chain links TRBV28 with TRBJ1-4, with a weak D call TRBD1 (6 bases). CDR1 is MDHEN and CDR2 is SYDVKM in the germline V gene. Trimming stripped 4 bases from V and 2 bases from J, with 17 bases between. The CDR3 spans 17 residues. The CDR3 coding sequence is TGTGCCAGCAGTTCCCCCTTTACAGGGTCGACTAATGAAAAACTGTTTTTT. It yields the protein CASSSPFTGSTNEKLFF.

The chain uses TRBV10-3 and TRBJ2-3; no reliable D call. V lost 4 bases, J lost 0 bases, and 14 bases lay in between. The CDR3 has 16 amino acids. Germline assignment: CDR1 ENHRY and CDR2 SYGVKD. In nucleotides, the CDR3 is TGTGCCATCAGTGGGGCAGGTCCCCCTAGCACAGATACGCAGTATTTT. Its translation is CAISGAGPPSTDTQYF.

This clonotype was seen more than once but under ten times. V is TRBV5-1 and J is TRBJ2-5; D is possibly TRBD2 (6 bases). The CDR3 has 14 amino acids. Germline V gives CDR1 SGHRS, CDR2 YFSETQ. The V end was cut by 4 bases, the J end by 5 bases, with 15 bases between. CDR3 sequence reads: CASSPGSAGETQYF. The CDR3 DNA follows: TGCGCCAGCAGCCCCGGGAGCGCGGGCGAGACCCAGTACTTC.

This clonotype was detected only a few times. The J gene is TRBJ2-1, the V gene TRBV7-9; no clear D gene. V gave up 5 bases and J gave up 6 bases, with 8 bases separating them. The CDR3 contains 12 residues. Per germline, CDR1 SEHNR and CDR2 FQNEAQ (reference sequence). The CDR3 bases are TGTGCCAGCAGCCCGTGGGTCAATGAGCAGTTCTTC. Protein sequence: CASSPWVNEQFF. The full variable domain, its missing parts supplied by reference TRBV7-9 and TRBJ2-1, is DTGVSQNPRHKITKRGQNVTFRCDPISEHNRLYWYRQTLGQGPEFLTYFQNEAQLEKSRLLSDRFSAERPKGSFSTLEIQRTEQGDSAMYLCASSPWVNEQFFGPGTRLTVL.

V and J are TRBV29-1 and TRBJ1-4; 9 bases are shared with TRBD1. J gave up 8 bases and V 5 bases, and 6 bases lay outside the gene matches. The CDR3 totals 13 residues. Per the germline V gene, CDR1 is SQVTM and CDR2 is ANQGSEA. The CDR3 loop reads CSVPTGTGEKLFF. The CDR3 coding sequence is TGCAGCGTTCCGACAGGGACAGGGGAAAAACTGTTTTTT. The whole variable domain, filled in from reference TRBV29-1 and TRBJ1-4, reads SAVISQKPSRDICQRGTSLTIQCQVDSQVTMMFWYRQQPGQSLTLIATANQGSEATYESGFVIDKFPISRPNLTFSTLTVSNMSPEDSSIYLCSVPTGTGEKLFFGSGTQLSVL.

The chain has TRBV11-2 and TRBJ1-5; no clear D gene. From germline, CDR1 is SGHAT and CDR2 FQNNGV. This CDR3 spans 15 amino acids. Trimming took 5 bases from V and 2 from J, leaving 13 bases between them. The CDR3 loop is CASSPATGGNQPQHF. The CDR3, as DNA: TGTGCCAGCAGCCCAGCGACTGGGGGCAATCAGCCCCAGCATTTT.

The chain joins TRBV7-9 to TRBJ2-5; D is ambiguous. Trimming left V 2 bases short and J 3 bases short, with 13 bases between. The CDR3 consists of 15 residues. The germline V gene has CDR1 SEHNR and CDR2 FQNEAQ (reference sequence). CDR3 sequence: CASSLLVRQKETQYF. The CDR3 DNA reads as TGTGCCAGCAGCTTACTCGTTCGCCAGAAAGAGACCCAGTACTTC.

The chain links TRBV6-2 or TRBV6-3 to TRBJ2-3, with TRBD1 identical over 7 bases. V was clipped by 8 bases and J by 9 bases; unmatched bases: 8. The length of the CDR3 is 12 residues. Germline CDR1 and CDR2: MNHEY and SVGEGT. The CDR3 sequence: CASGRQGRTQYF. The CDR3 DNA reads TGTGCCAGCGGTAGACAGGGTAGGACGCAGTATTTT.

This clonotype was found a few times. The chain carries TRBV25-1 and TRBJ2-5, with D tentatively TRBD1 (6 bases). The ends were cut back, 5 bases at V and 11 bases at J, with 24 bases in the middle. The CDR3 covers 15 residues. Germline CDR1 MGHDK, CDR2 SYGVNS. This chain's CDR3 is CASSSLQDSSSQQYF. CDR3 bases: TGTGCCAGCAGTTCCCTCCAGGACAGTTCCTCTCAGCAGTACTTC.

This chain connects TRBV7-8 to TRBJ2-7; no reliable D call. The CDR3 extends over 15 amino acids. Germline values: CDR1 SGHVS, CDR2 FQNEAQ. Trimming pared 1 base from V and 3 bases from J, leaving 13 bases between. CDR3 in DNA: TGTGCCAGCAGCTTAGACAGTGATAGCTTCTACGAGCAGTACTTC. Encoded protein: CASSLDSDSFYEQYF.

The genes are TRBV5-1 and TRBJ2-5, with 8 positions matching TRBD1. This CDR3 contains 16 residues. V lost 1 base, J lost 3 bases, and 8 bases stayed unmatched. Germline V gene data show CDR1 as SGHRS and CDR2 as YFSETQ. The CDR3 region is CASSLPTTGGKETQYF. The CDR3 nucleotides are TGCGCCAGCAGCTTGCCCACAACAGGGGGGAAAGAGACCCAGTACTTC.

This clonotype was picked up a small number of times. This chain links TRBV7-2 with TRBJ2-4; 9 bases map to TRBD1. Germline assignment: CDR1 SGHTA and CDR2 FQGNSA. The CDR3 is 15 residues long. The V segment lost 5 bases and the J segment 4 bases; nucleotides outside the gene matches: 6. The CDR3 sequence is CASSQDGTGKNIQYF. The CDR3 DNA reads TGTGCCAGCAGCCAGGACGGGACAGGGAAAAACATTCAGTACTTC.

This clonotype turned up a few times. The rearrangement links TRBV29-1 to TRBJ1-2, with a tentative D call TRBD1 (6 bases). The V gene's germline CDR1 is SQVTM and CDR2 ANQGSEA. The CDR3 consists of 13 residues. With 1 base removed from V and 8 bases from J, the gap between germline ends came to 14 bases. In DNA form, the CDR3 reads TGCAGCGTTGAAGCACAGGGAGAGTGGGGCTACACCTTC. It translates to CSVEAQGEWGYTF.

The CDR3 loop reads CASSLTGPLVGGANVLTF. The DNA of the CDR3 is TGTGCCAGCAGCTTAACTGGACCGCTAGTAGGTGGGGCCAACGTCCTGACTTTC. The rearrangement links TRBV7-3 to TRBJ2-6; D uncertain. Germline CDR1 reads SGHTA; CDR2 reads FQGTGA. The CDR3 totals 18 residues. V lost 0 bases and J lost 3, with 15 bases in between. The whole variable domain, remainder taken from reference TRBV7-3 and TRBJ2-6, is GAGVSQTPSNKVTEKGKYVELRCDPISGHTALYWYRQSLGQGPEFLIYFQGTGAADDSGLPNDRFFAVRPEGSVSTLKIQRTERGDSAVYLCASSLTGPLVGGANVLTFGAGSRLTVL.

This clonotype turned up a few times. The rearrangement joins TRBV7-8 to TRBJ2-3, with D possibly called TRBD1 or TRBD2 (5 bases each). The V and J ends lost 0 bases and 2 bases respectively, with 12 bases between them. The CDR3 contains 16 residues. CDR1 is SGHVS, CDR2 FQNEAQ, per germline. CDR3 sequence (DNA): TGTGCCAGCAGCTTAGCGGGACGGGGATACACAGATACGCAGTATTTT. Its protein product is CASSLAGRGYTDTQYF.

The V gene is TRBV12-3 or TRBV12-4, the J gene TRBJ1-2, with 7 bases lining up with TRBD1. Trimming at V came to 1 base and at J to 1 base, leaving 3 bases not matched to a gene. CDR3 length: 15 residues. Here the CDR3 reads CASSLGAGGNYGYTF. The DNA of the CDR3 is TGTGCCAGCAGTTTAGGGGCAGGGGGTAACTATGGCTACACCTTC.

The chain has TRBV7-3 and TRBJ1-1, with D hard to call. V was shortened by 4 bases and J by 2 bases, with 11 bases between the two germline ends. The length of the CDR3 is 14 residues. Germline values: CDR1 SGHTA, CDR2 FQGTGA. CDR3 residues: CASSSSSSNTEAFF. In DNA form, the CDR3 reads TGTGCCAGCAGCTCATCGAGCTCTAACACTGAAGCTTTCTTT.

This clonotype was observed a few times. This chain joins TRBV29-1 and TRBJ1-1; maybe TRBD1 (6 bases). V was pared by 4 bases and J by 0 bases, with 9 bases between. Germline values: CDR1 SQVTM, CDR2 ANQGSEA. This CDR3 region has 13 residues. The CDR3 spells CSVVDRLNTEAFF. The CDR3 DNA is TGCAGCGTTGTCGACAGGTTGAACACTGAAGCTTTCTTT.

The chain recombines TRBV5-1 with TRBJ2-3; a weak D match, TRBD1 (5 bases). V was cut by 0 bases and J by 4 bases, with 9 bases left in between. There are 14 residues in the CDR3. In germline, CDR1 is SGHRS, CDR2 YFSETQ. The chain's CDR3 is CASSLVGAPDTQYF. CDR3 DNA: TGCGCCAGCAGCTTGGTTGGGGCTCCAGATACGCAGTATTTT.

This clonotype has more than one count but fewer than ten. The rearrangement uses TRBV28 and TRBJ2-6; D is undetermined. Trimming took off 3 bases at V and 0 bases at J, with 6 bases between the two ends. CDR1 MDHEN and CDR2 SYDVKM come from the germline V gene. This CDR3 comprises 15 residues. The CDR3 nucleotides read TGTGCCAGCAGTTTGCCCAACTCTGGGGCCAACGTCCTGACTTTC. Protein sequence: CASSLPNSGANVLTF.

The chain combines TRBV7-2 with TRBJ2-1; 7 bases fit TRBD2. The trim removed 3 bases at V and 0 bases at J, leaving 2 bases unmatched. Looked up from germline, CDR1 is SGHTA and CDR2 is FQGNSA. This CDR3 is built from 15 residues. CDR3 loop: CASSFRDYSYNEQFF. The CDR3 nucleotides are TGTGCCAGCAGCTTCCGGGACTACTCCTACAATGAGCAGTTCTTC.

This clonotype has just a few counts. The chain couples TRBV20-1 to TRBJ2-2; D possibly corresponds to TRBD2 (5 bases). CDR1 is DFQATT and CDR2 is SNEGSKA in the germline V gene (reference sequence). Deletions cut 1 base from V and 3 bases from J, with 9 bases between. The length of the CDR3 is 14 residues. The chain's CDR3 is CSARGRTYTGELFF. The CDR3 bases are TGCAGTGCTAGAGGCAGGACTTACACCGGGGAGCTGTTTTTT.

The chain is built from TRBV7-8 and TRBJ2-7, with D perhaps matching TRBD1 or TRBD2 (5 bases each). Germline CDR1 reads SGHVS; CDR2 reads FQNEAQ. This CDR3 region has 15 residues. V was shortened by 5 bases and J by 2 bases, with 16 bases between the two germline ends. The CDR3 spells CASSGPGTEAYEQYF. CDR3 DNA: TGTGCCAGCAGCGGACCCGGGACGGAGGCCTACGAGCAGTACTTC.

The genes are TRBV12-3 or TRBV12-4 and TRBJ2-1; 11 bases agree with TRBD1. The CDR3 runs 15 residues. V trimming: 7 bases; J trimming: 4 bases; junction bases outside the gene matches: 6. For the CDR3, the DNA is TGTGCCAGCATCACCGGGACAGGGGGTTACAATGAGCAGTTCTTC. Translation: CASITGTGGYNEQFF.

DNA of the CDR3: TGCAGTGCTAGTTTGCGGGAGGGCCGGAAAGATACGCAGTATTTT. This encodes CSASLREGRKDTQYF. The V gene is TRBV20-1, the J gene TRBJ2-3; TRBD2 aligns across 9 bases. Trimming at V came to 3 bases and at J to 5 bases, leaving 9 bases not matched to a gene. Germline CDR1 DFQATT, CDR2 SNEGSKA (reference sequence). The CDR3 contains 15 residues.